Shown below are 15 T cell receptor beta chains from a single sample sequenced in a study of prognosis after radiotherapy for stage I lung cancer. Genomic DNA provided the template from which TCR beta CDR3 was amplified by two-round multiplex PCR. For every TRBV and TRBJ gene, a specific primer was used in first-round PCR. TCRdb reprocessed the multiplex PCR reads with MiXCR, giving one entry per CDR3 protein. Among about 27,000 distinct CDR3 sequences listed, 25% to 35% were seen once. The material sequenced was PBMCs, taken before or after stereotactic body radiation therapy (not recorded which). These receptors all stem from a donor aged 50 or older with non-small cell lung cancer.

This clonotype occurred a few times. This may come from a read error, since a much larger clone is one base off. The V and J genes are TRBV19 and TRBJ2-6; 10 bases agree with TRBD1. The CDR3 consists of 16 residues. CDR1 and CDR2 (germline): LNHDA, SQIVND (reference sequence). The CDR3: CASTHDRGLGDNVLTF. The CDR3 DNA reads TGTGCCAGTACCCACGACAGGGGGCTTGGGGACAACGTCCTGACTTTC.

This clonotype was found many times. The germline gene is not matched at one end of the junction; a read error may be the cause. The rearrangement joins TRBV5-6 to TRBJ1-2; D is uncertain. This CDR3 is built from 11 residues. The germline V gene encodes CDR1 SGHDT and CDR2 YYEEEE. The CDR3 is CASSLAGGYTF. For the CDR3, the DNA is TGTGCTAGCAGCTTGGCAGGTGGCTACACCTTC.

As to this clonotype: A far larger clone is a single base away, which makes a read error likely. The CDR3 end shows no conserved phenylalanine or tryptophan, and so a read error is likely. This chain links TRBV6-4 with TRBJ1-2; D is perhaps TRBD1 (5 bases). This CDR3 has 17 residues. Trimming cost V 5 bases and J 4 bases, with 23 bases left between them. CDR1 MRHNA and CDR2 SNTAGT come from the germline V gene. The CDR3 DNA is TGTGCCAGCAGTCCCGCCGGGACCGCTACACCAAGCTATGGCTACACCGTC. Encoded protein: CASSPAGTATPSYGYTV.

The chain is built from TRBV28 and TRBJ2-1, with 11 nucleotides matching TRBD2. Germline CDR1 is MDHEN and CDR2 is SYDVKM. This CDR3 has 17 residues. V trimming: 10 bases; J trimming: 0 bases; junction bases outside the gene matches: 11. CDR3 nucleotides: TGTGCCAACCCCGTGGTAGCGGGGGGGGGCTCCTACAATGAGCAGTTCTTC. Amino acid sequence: CANPVVAGGGSYNEQFF.

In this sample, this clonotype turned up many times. CDR3: CATTTPTGGYSNQPQHF. The DNA of the CDR3 is TGTGCCACCACCACCCCGACAGGGGGCTATAGCAATCAGCCCCAGCATTTT. This sequence joins TRBV28 and TRBJ1-5; 10 nucleotides agree with TRBD1. Germline V gene lookup returns CDR1 MDHEN and CDR2 SYDVKM. This CDR3 spans 17 amino acids. J lost 0 bases, V lost 10 bases, and 12 bases had no gene match. Filled out from reference TRBV28 and TRBJ1-5, the complete variable domain reads DVKVTQSSRYLVKRTGEKVFLECVQDMDHENMFWYRQDPGLGLRLIYFSYDVKMKEKGDIPEGYSVSREKKERFSLILESASTNQTSMYLCATTTPTGGYSNQPQHFGDGTRLSIL.

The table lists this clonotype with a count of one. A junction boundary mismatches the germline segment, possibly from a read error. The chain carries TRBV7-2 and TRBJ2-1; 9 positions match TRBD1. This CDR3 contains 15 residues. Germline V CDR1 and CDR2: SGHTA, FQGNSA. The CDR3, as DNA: TGTGCCAGAAGCTTTAACAGGGGGCTGAGAAATGAGCAGTTCTTC. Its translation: CARSFNRGLRNEQFF.

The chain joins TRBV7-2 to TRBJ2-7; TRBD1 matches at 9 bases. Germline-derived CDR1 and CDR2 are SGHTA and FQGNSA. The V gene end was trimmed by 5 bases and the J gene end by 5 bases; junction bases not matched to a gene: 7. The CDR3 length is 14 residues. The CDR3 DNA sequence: TGTGCCAGCAGCCCTTGGACAGGGGAGCACGAGCAGTACTTC. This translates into CASSPWTGEHEQYF. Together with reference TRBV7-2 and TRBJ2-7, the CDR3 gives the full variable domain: GAGVSQSPSNKVTEKGKDVELRCDPISGHTALYWYRQSLGQGLEFLIYFQGNSAPDKSGLPSDRFSAERTGGSVSTLTIQRTQQEDSAVYLCASSPWTGEHEQYFGPGTRLTVT.

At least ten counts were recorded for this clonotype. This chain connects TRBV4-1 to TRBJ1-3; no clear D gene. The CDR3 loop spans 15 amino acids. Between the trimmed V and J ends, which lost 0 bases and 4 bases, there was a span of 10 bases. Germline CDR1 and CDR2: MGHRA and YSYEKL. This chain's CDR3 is CASSQDPGRGNTIYF. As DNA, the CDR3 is TGCGCCAGCAGCCAAGATCCGGGGAGAGGAAACACCATATATTTT.

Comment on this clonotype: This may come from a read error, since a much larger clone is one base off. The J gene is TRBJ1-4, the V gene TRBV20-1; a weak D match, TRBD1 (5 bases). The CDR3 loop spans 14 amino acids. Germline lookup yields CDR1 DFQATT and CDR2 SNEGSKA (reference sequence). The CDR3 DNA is TGCGGTGCTATCATCAGGGCAACCAGTGAAAAACTGTTTTTT. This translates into CGAIIRATSEKLFF.

CDR3 sequence: CASKMNTIYF. CDR3 coding DNA: TGTGCCAGCAAAATGAACACCATATATTTT. This chain connects TRBV6-8 to TRBJ1-3; unclear D gene. Per the germline V gene, CDR1 is MNHGY and CDR2 is SAAAGT. V dropped 7 bases and J dropped 7 bases, with 5 bases sitting between them. This CDR3 has 10 residues.

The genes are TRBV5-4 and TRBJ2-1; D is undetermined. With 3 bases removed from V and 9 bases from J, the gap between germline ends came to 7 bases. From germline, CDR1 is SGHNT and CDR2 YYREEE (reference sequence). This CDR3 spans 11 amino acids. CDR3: CASSSFGEQFF. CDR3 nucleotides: TGTGCCAGCAGCTCCTTCGGTGAGCAGTTCTTC.

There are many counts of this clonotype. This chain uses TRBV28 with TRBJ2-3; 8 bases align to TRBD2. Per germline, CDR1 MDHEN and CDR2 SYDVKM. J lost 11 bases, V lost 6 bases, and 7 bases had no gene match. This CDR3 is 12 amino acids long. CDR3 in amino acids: CASSRGTSQQYF. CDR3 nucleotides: TGTGCCAGCAGCCGCGGGACTAGTCAGCAGTATTTT.

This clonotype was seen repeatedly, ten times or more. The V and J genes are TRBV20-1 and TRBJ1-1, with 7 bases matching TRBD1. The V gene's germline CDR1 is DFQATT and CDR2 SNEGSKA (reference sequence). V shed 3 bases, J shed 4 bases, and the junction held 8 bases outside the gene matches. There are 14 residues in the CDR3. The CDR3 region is CSASLLTGVTEAFF. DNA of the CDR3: TGCAGTGCTAGTCTTCTTACAGGGGTCACTGAAGCTTTCTTT.

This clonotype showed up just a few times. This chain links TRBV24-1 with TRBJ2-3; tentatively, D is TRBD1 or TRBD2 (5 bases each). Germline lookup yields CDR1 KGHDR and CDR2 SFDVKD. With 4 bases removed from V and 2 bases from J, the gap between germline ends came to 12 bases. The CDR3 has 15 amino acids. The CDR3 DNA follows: TGTGCCACCAGTGAAACCGGGACGTACACAGATACGCAGTATTTT. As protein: CATSETGTYTDTQYF.

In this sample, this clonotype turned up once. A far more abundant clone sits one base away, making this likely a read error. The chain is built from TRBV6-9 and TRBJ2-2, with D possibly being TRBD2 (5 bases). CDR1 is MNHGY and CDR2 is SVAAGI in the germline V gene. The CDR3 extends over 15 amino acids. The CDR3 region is CAGSYEGSSTGELFF. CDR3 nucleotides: TGTGCCGGCAGTTACGAAGGGAGTAGCACCGGGGAGCTGTTTTTT.